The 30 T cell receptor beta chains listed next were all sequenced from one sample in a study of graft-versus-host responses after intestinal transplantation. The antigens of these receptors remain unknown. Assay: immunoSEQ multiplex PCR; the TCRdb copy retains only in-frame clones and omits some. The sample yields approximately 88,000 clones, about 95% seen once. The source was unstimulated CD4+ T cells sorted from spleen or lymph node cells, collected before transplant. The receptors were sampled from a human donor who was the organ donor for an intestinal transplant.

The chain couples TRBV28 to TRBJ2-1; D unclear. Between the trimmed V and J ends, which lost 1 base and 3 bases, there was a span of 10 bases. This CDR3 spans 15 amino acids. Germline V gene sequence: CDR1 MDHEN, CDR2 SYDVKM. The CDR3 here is CASSLSGSGYNEQFF. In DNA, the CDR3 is TGTGCCAGCAGTTTATCTGGGTCGGGCTACAATGAGCAGTTCTTC. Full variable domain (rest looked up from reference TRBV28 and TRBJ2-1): DVKVTQSSRYLVKRTGEKVFLECVQDMDHENMFWYRQDPGLGLRLIYFSYDVKMKEKGDIPEGYSVSREKKERFSLILESASTNQTSMYLCASSLSGSGYNEQFFGPGTRLTVL.

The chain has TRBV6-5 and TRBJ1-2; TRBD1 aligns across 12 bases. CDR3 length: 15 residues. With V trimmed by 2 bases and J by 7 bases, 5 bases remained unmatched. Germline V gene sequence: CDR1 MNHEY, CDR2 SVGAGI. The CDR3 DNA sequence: TGTGCCAGCAGTTACGCGGGACAGGGGGCTTTTGGCTACACCTTC. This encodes CASSYAGQGAFGYTF.

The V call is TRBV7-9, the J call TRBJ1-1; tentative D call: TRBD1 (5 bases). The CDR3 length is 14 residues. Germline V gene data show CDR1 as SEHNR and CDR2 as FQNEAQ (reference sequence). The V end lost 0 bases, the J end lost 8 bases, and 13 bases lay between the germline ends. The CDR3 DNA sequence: TGTGCCAGCAGCTTAGCTGGGGGGTTGGGAGAAGCTTTCTTT. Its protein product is CASSLAGGLGEAFF.

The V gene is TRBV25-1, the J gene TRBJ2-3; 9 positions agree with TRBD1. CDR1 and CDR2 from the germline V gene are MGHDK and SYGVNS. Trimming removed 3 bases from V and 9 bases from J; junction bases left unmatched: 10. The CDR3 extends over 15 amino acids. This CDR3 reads CASSDGQGTRDTQYF. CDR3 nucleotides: TGTGCCAGCAGTGATGGACAGGGGACAAGGGACACGCAGTATTTT.

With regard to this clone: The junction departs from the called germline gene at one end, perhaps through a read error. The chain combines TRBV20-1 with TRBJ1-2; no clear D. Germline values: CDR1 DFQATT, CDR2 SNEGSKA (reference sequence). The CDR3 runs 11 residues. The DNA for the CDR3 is TGCAGTGCTAGGCGGACCCAGGCAGTATACTTC. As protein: CSARRTQAVYF.

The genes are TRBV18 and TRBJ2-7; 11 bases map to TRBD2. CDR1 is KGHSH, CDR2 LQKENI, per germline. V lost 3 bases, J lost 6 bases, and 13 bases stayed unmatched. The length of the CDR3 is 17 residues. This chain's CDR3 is CASSPYSGGVAEVEQYF. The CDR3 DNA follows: TGTGCCAGCTCACCCTATAGCGGGGGGGTGGCGGAGGTCGAGCAGTACTTC.

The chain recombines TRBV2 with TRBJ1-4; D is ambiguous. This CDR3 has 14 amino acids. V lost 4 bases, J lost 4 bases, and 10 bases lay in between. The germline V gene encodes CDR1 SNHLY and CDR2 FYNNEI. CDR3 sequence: CASSAEELNEKLFF. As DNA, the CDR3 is TGTGCCAGCAGTGCCGAAGAGCTTAATGAAAAACTGTTTTTT. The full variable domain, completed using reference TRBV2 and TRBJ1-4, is EPEVTQTPSHQVTQMGQEVILRCVPISNHLYFYWYRQILGQKVEFLVSFYNNEISEKSEIFDDQFSVERPDGSNFTLKIRSTKLEDSAMYFCASSAEELNEKLFFGSGTQLSVL.

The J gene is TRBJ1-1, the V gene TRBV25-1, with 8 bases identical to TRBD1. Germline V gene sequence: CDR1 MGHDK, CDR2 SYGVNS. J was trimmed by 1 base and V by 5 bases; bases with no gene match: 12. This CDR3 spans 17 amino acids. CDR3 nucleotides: TGTGCCAGCAGTCCTCTAGACAGGGGCGGTGGGAACACTGAAGCTTTCTTT. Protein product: CASSPLDRGGGNTEAFF.

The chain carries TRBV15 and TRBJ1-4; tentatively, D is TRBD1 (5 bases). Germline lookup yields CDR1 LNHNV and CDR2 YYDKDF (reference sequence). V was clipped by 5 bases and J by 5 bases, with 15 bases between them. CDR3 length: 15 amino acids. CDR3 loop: CATSGGGGSNEKLFF. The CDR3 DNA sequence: TGTGCCACCAGCGGAGGTGGGGGGTCAAATGAAAAACTGTTTTTT.

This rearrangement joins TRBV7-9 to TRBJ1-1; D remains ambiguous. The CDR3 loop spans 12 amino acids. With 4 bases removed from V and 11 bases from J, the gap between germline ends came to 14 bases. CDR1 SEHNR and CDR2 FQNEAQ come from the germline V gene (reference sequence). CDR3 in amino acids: CASSSGDSEAFF. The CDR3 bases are TGTGCCAGCAGCTCAGGAGACTCGGAGGCTTTCTTT.

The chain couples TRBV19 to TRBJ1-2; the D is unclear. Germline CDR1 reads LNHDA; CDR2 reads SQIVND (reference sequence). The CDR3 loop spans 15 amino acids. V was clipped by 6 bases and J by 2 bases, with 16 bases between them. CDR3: CASSPNRLENYGYTF. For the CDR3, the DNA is TGTGCCAGTAGCCCCAACAGACTGGAAAACTATGGCTACACCTTC.

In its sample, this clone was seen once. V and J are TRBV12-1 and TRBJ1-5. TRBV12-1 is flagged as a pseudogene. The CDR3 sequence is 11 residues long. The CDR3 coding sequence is TGTGCCAGCGGGGCCGGGGAGCCCCAGCATTTT. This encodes CASGAGEPQHF.

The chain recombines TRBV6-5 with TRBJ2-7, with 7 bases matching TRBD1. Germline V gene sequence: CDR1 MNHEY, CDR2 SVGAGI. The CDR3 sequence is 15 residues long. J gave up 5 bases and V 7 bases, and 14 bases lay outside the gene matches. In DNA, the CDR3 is TGTGCCAGCACCAGGGACAGCAGTTTTCGCGACGAGCAGTACTTC. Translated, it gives CASTRDSSFRDEQYF.

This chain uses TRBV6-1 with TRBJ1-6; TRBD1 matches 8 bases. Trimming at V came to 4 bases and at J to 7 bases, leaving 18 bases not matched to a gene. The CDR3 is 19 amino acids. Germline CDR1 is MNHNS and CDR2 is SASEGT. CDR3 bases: TGTGCCAGCAGTGCCAGAAGTTCGGTGTCAGGGGGCAGGAATTCACCCCTCCACTTT. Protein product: CASSARSSVSGGRNSPLHF.

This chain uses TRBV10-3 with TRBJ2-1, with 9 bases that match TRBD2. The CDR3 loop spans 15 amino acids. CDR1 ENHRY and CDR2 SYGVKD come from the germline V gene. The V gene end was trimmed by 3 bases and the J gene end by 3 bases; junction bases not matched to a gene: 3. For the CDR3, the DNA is TGTGCCATCAGTGAAGATAGCGGGGGCTACAATGAGCAGTTCTTC. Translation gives CAISEDSGGYNEQFF.

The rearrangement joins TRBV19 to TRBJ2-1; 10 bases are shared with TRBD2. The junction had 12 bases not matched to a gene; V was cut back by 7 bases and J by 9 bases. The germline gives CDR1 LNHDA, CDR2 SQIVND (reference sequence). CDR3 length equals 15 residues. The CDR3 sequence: CASKGLAGVRSEQFF. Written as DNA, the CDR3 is TGTGCCAGTAAGGGTCTAGCGGGGGTGCGGTCTGAGCAGTTCTTC.

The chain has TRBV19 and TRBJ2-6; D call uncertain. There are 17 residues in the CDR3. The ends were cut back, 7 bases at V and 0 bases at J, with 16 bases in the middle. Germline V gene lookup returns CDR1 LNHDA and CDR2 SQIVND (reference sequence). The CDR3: CASNLRLPLSGANVLTF. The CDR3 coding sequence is TGTGCCAGTAACCTCCGGCTCCCTCTCTCTGGGGCCAACGTCCTGACTTTC.

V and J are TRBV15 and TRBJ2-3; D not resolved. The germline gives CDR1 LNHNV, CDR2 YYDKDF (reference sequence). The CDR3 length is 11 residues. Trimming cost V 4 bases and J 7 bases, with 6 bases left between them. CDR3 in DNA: TGTGCCACCAGCAAGAGATATACGCAGTATTTT. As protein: CATSKRYTQYF.

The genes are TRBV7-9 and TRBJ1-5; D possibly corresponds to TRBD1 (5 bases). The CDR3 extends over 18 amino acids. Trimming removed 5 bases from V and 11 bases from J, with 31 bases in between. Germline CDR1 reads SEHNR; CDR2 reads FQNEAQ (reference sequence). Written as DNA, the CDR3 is TGTGCCAGCAGCACACTAGGAGGCGGGGATCAGGGCGATTCGACCCAGCATTTT. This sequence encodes CASSTLGGGDQGDSTQHF.

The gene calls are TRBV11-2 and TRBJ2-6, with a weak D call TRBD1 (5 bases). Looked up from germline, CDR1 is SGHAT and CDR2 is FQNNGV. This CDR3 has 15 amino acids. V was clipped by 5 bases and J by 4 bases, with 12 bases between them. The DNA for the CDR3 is TGTGCCAGCAGCCCCAGGACATACGGGGCCAACGTCCTGACTTTC. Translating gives CASSPRTYGANVLTF.

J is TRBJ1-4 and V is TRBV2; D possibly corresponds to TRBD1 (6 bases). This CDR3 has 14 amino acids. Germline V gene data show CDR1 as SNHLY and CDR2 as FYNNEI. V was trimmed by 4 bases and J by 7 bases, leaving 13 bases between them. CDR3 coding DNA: TGTGCCAGCAGTGCCAGGGGCTCGAGTGAAAAACTGTTTTTT. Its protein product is CASSARGSSEKLFF. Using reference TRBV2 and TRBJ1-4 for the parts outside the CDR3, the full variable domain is EPEVTQTPSHQVTQMGQEVILRCVPISNHLYFYWYRQILGQKVEFLVSFYNNEISEKSEIFDDQFSVERPDGSNFTLKIRSTKLEDSAMYFCASSARGSSEKLFFGSGTQLSVL.

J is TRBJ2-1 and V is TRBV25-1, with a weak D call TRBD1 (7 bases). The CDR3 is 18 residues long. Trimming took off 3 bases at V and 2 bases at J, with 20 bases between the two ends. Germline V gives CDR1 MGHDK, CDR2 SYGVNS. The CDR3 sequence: CASSDPNRARGAYNEQFF. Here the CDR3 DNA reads TGTGCCAGCAGTGACCCCAACAGGGCCAGGGGGGCCTACAATGAGCAGTTCTTC.

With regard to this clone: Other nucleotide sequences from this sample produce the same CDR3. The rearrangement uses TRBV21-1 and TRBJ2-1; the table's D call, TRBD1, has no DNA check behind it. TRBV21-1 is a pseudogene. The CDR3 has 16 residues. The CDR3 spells CASSNQQGKDQNEQFF. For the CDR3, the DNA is TGTGCCAGCAGTAACCAACAGGGAAAGGATCAGAATGAGCAGTTCTTC.

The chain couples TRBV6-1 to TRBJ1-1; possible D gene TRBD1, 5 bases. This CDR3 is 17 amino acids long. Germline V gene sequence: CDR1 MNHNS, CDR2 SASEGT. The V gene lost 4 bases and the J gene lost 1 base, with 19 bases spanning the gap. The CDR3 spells CASSGRGAGWGNTEAFF. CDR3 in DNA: TGTGCCAGCAGTGGGAGAGGGGCAGGGTGGGGGAACACTGAAGCTTTCTTT.

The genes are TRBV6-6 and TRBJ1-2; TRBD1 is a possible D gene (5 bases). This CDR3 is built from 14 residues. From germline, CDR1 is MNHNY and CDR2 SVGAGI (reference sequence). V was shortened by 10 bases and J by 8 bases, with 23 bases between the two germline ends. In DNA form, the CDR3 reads TGTGCCACTTTCTTACCTCCGGGACCGAGAGGCTACACCTTC. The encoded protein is CATFLPPGPRGYTF.

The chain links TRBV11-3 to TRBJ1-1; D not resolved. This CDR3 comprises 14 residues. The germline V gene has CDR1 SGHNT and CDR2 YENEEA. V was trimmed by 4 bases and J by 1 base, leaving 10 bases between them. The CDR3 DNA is TGTGCCAGCAGCTACGGATTCAAGAACACTGAAGCTTTCTTT. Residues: CASSYGFKNTEAFF.

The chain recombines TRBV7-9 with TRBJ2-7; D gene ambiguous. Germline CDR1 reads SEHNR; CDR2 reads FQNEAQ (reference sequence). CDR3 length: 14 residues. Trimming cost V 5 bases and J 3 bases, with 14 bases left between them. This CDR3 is CASSREVSLYEQYF. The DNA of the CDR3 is TGTGCCAGCAGCAGAGAGGTTTCCCTCTACGAGCAGTACTTC. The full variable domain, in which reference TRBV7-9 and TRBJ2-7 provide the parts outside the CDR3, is DTGVSQNPRHKITKRGQNVTFRCDPISEHNRLYWYRQTLGQGPEFLTYFQNEAQLEKSRLLSDRFSAERPKGSFSTLEIQRTEQGDSAMYLCASSREVSLYEQYFGPGTRLTVT.

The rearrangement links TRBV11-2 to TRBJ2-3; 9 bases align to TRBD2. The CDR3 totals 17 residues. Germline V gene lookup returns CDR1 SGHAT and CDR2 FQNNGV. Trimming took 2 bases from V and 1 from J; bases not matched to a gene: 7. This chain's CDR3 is CASSLSPRTSGTDTQYF. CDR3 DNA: TGTGCCAGCAGCTTATCTCCAAGGACTAGCGGCACAGATACGCAGTATTTT.

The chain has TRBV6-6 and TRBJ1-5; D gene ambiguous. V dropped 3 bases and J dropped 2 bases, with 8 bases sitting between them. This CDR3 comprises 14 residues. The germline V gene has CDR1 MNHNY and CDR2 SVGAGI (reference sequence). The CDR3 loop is CASSYFKGNQPQHF. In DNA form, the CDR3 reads TGTGCCAGCAGTTATTTTAAAGGCAATCAGCCCCAGCATTTT.

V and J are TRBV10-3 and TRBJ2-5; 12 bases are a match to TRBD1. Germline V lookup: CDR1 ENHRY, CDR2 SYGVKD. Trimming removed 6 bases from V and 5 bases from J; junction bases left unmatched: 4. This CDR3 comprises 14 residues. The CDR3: CAIREGQGAETQYF. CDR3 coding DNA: TGTGCCATCAGGGAGGGACAGGGGGCGGAGACCCAGTACTTC.